The rows below give T cell receptor beta chains drawn from one sample of a study of cytomegalovirus exposure and HLA in healthy donors. The assay was immunoSEQ multiplex PCR, and TCRdb's table has in-frame clones only and misses some. The table lists under 200,000 clones, roughly 83% of them singletons. The sequencing sample was made of PBMCs. The origin of the receptors is a man aged 25-45 years in good health and CMV-seronegative. CDR3s include the opening cysteine and the closing phenylalanine or tryptophan. A D gene is named only where the DNA matches it firmly. Not every row has a clone size; where given, it reads once, few, many or a size class.

size,J,V,D,DNA,CDR3
NA,TRBJ1-2,TRBV27,NA,TGTGCCACCAGCCGGGATCCTGGCCACTATGGCTACACCTTC,CATSRDPGHYGYTF
NA,TRBJ2-4,TRBV6-5,NA,TGTGCCAGCAGTTATATGCGGACCAAAAACATTCAGTACTTC,CASSYMRTKNIQYF
NA,TRBJ1-2,TRBV12-5,TRBD1,TGTGCTAGTGGCACCGGGACAGGGTGGGGTCCAGACTATGGCTACACCTTC,CASGTGTGWGPDYGYTF
NA,TRBJ2-3,TRBV6-5,TRBD1,TGTGCCAGCAGCCGTCCAGGGACAGGGTTCGATACGCAGTATTTT,CASSRPGTGFDTQYF
NA,TRBJ2-7,TRBV15,NA,TGTGCCACCAGCAGAGCGCCCCAGGGGCGTTACGAGCAGTACTTC,CATSRAPQGRYEQYF
NA,TRBJ2-7,TRBV27,TRBD1,TGTGCCAGCAGCGACAGGGGGCTAGGCGAGCAGTACTTC,CASSDRGLGEQYF
NA,TRBJ2-7,TRBV5-1,TRBD1,TGCGCCAGCAGCTCTATCGGGACAGGGGTCTACGAGCAGTACTTC,CASSSIGTGVYEQYF
NA,TRBJ2-5,TRBV5-1,TRBD1,TGCGCCAGCAGACCGGACAGGGGAGGAGAGACCCAGTACTTC,CASRPDRGGETQYF
NA,TRBJ1-2,TRBV6-6,NA,TGTGCCAGCACCCTTATGAATAGTGGCTACACCTTC,CASTLMNSGYTF
NA,TRBJ2-5,TRBV28,NA,TGTGCCAGCAGTCCCCCTGCGGGGCAGACCCAGTACTTC,CASSPPAGQTQYF
NA,TRBJ2-3,TRBV7-8,TRBD2,TGTGCCAGCAGAGATAGCGGGGGGCGGGCGGATACGCAGTATTTT,CASRDSGGRADTQYF
NA,TRBJ2-5,TRBV5-6,NA,TGTGCCAGCAGCCCCGGGGTGCAAGAGACCCAGTACTTC,CASSPGVQETQYF
NA,TRBJ2-5,TRBV18,NA,TGTGCCAGCTCACCTGACAGACAAGAGACCCAGTACTTC,CASSPDRQETQYF
NA,TRBJ1-2,TRBV6-1,TRBD1,TGTGCCAGCAGGATAACAGGGGGTAACTATGGCTACACCTTC,CASRITGGNYGYTF
few,TRBJ2-7,TRBV4-1,NA,TGCGCCAGCAGCCCCCGTATGAGGGACGAGCAGTACTTC,CASSPRMRDEQYF
few,TRBJ1-4,TRBV18,NA,TGTGCCAGCTCACCACCGGTAGGGGTTAATGAAAAACTGTTTTTT,CASSPPVGVNEKLFF
NA,TRBJ2-5,TRBV7-9,NA,TGTGCCAGCAGCTTAGTAGGGGGTTCCGAGACCCAGTACTTC,CASSLVGGSETQYF
NA,TRBJ1-6,TRBV10-2,TRBD1,TGCGCCAGCACCCTGGACAGGGGAAATTCACCCCTCCACTTT,CASTLDRGNSPLHF
NA,TRBJ2-5,TRBV30,TRBD2,TGTGCCTGGATGCCAGCGGGGGGACAAGAGACCCAGTACTTC,CAWMPAGGQETQYF
NA,TRBJ1-2,TRBV28,NA,TGTGCCAGCAGTTTTGGGGCAAACTATGGCTACACCTTC,CASSFGANYGYTF
NA,TRBJ1-2,TRBV25-1,TRBD1,TGTGCCAGCAGCCGGACAGGGCACTATGGCTACACCTTC,CASSRTGHYGYTF
NA,TRBJ1-2,TRBV6-6,TRBD1,TGTGCCAGCAGTCGATCGGGACAGGGCCATGGCTACACCTTC,CASSRSGQGHGYTF
NA,TRBJ2-2,TRBV19,NA,TGTGCCAGTAGTATAGGAGCATTCACCGGGGAGCTGTTTTTT,CASSIGAFTGELFF
NA,TRBJ2-1,TRBV11-3,TRBD2,TGTGCCAGCAGCCTTAGCGGGAGCTCCTACAATGAGCAGTTCTTC,CASSLSGSSYNEQFF
NA,TRBJ2-1,TRBV5-1,TRBD2,TGCGCCAGCAGGATCGGGACTAGCTACTACAATGAGCAGTTCTTC,CASRIGTSYYNEQFF
once,TRBJ1-2,TRBV13,NA,TGTGCCAGCAGCATAGGGAGAGTGGGAGATGCTAACTATGGCTACACCTTC,CASSIGRVGDANYGYTF
NA,TRBJ1-1,TRBV7-9,TRBD1,TGTGCCAGCAGCTATCCCGGACAGGGGGGAACTGAAGCTTTCTTT,CASSYPGQGGTEAFF
NA,TRBJ1-2,TRBV27,TRBD1,TGTGCCAGCAGAGTTTTACAGGGGGCGAATGGCTACACCTTC,CASRVLQGANGYTF
NA,TRBJ2-3,TRBV4-1,TRBD2,TGCGCCAGCAGCAGCCCTAGCGGGGGGGCGGATACGCAGTATTTT,CASSSPSGGADTQYF
NA,TRBJ2-3,TRBV19,TRBD1,TGTGCCAGTAGTTGGGACAGGGGGAAGAGCACAGATACGCAGTATTTT,CASSWDRGKSTDTQYF
NA,TRBJ2-5,TRBV27,TRBD2,TGTGCCAGCAGTTTTCGTGGCGGCGGGGGTGGTGGAGGAGAGACCCAGTACTTC,CASSFRGGGGGGGETQYF
NA,TRBJ2-4,TRBV5-3,TRBD2,TGTGCCAGAAGCCCCGGACTAGCGGGGGCACTAGCCAAAAACATTCAGTACTTC,CARSPGLAGALAKNIQYF
NA,TRBJ2-1,TRBV2,TRBD2,TGTGCCAGCAGTCCTTTGCTAGCGGGGAAAACGGGGCACAATGAGCAGTTCTTC,CASSPLLAGKTGHNEQFF
NA,TRBJ2-2,TRBV15,TRBD1,TGTGCCACCAGCACCCGGACAGGGCCCACCGGGGAGCTGTTTTTT,CATSTRTGPTGELFF
once,TRBJ1-5,TRBV5-1,TRBD1,TGCGCCAGCAGCTTTACAGGGGACCAGCCCCAGCATTTT,CASSFTGDQPQHF
NA,TRBJ1-2,TRBV19,TRBD1,TGTGCCAGCAAGCCGGGACAGGGGTACTATGGCTACACCTTC,CASKPGQGYYGYTF
NA,TRBJ2-5,TRBV18,TRBD2,TGTGCCAGCTCACCACCGGCTAGCGGGGTAAAGACCCAGTACTTC,CASSPPASGVKTQYF
NA,TRBJ2-7,TRBV5-1,NA,TGCGCCAGCAGCTTGGACGGGTCTAGCTTCTACGAGCAGTACTTC,CASSLDGSSFYEQYF
NA,TRBJ2-7,TRBV25-1,TRBD1,TGTGCCAGCAGTGGACAGGGTCCGGGCTCCTACGAGCAGTACTTC,CASSGQGPGSYEQYF
NA,TRBJ2-7,TRBV19,TRBD1,TGTGCCAGTAGGGTCGGGACAGGGGAACTCCACGAGCAGTACTTC,CASRVGTGELHEQYF
NA,TRBJ2-5,TRBV5-4,NA,TGTGCCAGCAGTCCCCCTCCCCGGGGGAGCCAAGAGACCCAGTACTTC,CASSPPPRGSQETQYF
NA,TRBJ2-7,TRBV6-5,NA,TGTGCCAGCAGTTACTCGAGGGGGAAGAACTACGAGCAGTACTTC,CASSYSRGKNYEQYF
NA,TRBJ2-7,TRBV28,NA,TGTGCCAGCAGCTCTCAGGGGATGGGGCAGTACTTC,CASSSQGMGQYF
NA,TRBJ2-7,TRBV6-5,TRBD1,TGTGCCAGCAGTTACGAGGGACAGGAACCTTACTACGAGCAGTACTTC,CASSYEGQEPYYEQYF
NA,TRBJ2-5,TRBV7-8,TRBD2,TGTGCCAGCAGCCCCCGCCCACCACCGGGACTAAACGAAGAGACCCAGTACTTC,CASSPRPPPGLNEETQYF
NA,TRBJ1-6,TRBV5-1,NA,TGCGCCAGCGGCCCGACAGTATTGGACGGAAGCTCCTATAATTCACCCCTCCACTTT,CASGPTVLDGSSYNSPLHF
NA,TRBJ2-5,TRBV7-7,TRBD2,TGTGCTAGCAGCGCACTAGCGGGGGCCCCCGATGAGACCCAGTACTTC,CASSALAGAPDETQYF
once,TRBJ2-1,TRBV4-3,TRBD2,TGCGCCAGCAGCCACGTCGGGCTAGCGGAGCGGGGGCAGTTCTTC,CASSHVGLAERGQFF
NA,TRBJ1-5,TRBV5-1,NA,TGCGCCAGCAGCTTGGAGGGGGTCCCAAGCCAGCCCCAGCATTTT,CASSLEGVPSQPQHF
NA,TRBJ2-5,TRBV28,TRBD1,TGTGCCAGCAGATATCACAGGGGGCAAGGAGAGACCCAGTACTTC,CASRYHRGQGETQYF
NA,TRBJ1-5,TRBV10-3,TRBD1,TGTGCCATCAGGGACAGGGCTGGGCAGCCCCAGCATTTT,CAIRDRAGQPQHF
NA,TRBJ2-2,TRBV5-1,TRBD1,TGCGCCAGCAGCGGGAGGACAGGGAATGGGGAGCTGTTTTTT,CASSGRTGNGELFF
NA,TRBJ2-7,TRBV11-2,TRBD2,TGTGCCAGCAGCCAAAGGGGCAGGGGACTAGCGGGGACTCACTACGAGCAGTACTTC,CASSQRGRGLAGTHYEQYF
NA,TRBJ2-6,TRBV6-4,TRBD1,TGTGCCAGCAGTGGGACAGGGGGCTCTGGGGCCAACGTCCTGACTTTC,CASSGTGGSGANVLTF
once,TRBJ2-3,TRBV5-4,TRBD1,TGTGCCAGCAGCTTGGAGCAGGGGGTTCCTCTAGATACGCAGTATTTT,CASSLEQGVPLDTQYF